This entry lists 5 T cell receptor beta chains sequenced from one sample in a study of T-cell reconstitution after alpha-beta-depleted transplantation in children. Molecular barcoding with unique molecular identifiers was used for the TCRbeta library. MiXCR was run by TCRdb on the PCR reads, yielding one entry per CDR3 protein. The sample comprises about 600,000 distinct CDR3 sequences, about 21% of which are singletons, and 11% to 15% rests with the top ten. The material was PBMCs, mostly from graft donor cells, obtained 360 days after TCRalphabeta/CD19-depleted stem cell transplant. The receptors stem from a boy under two years old who had a stem cell transplant for acute myeloid leukemia, so the T cells may come from the graft donor.

The chain combines TRBV10-3 with TRBJ2-5; TRBD1 agrees at 7 bases. V shed 3 bases, J shed 5 bases, and the junction held 9 bases outside the gene matches. Germline CDR1 ENHRY, CDR2 SYGVKD. CDR3 length: 15 residues. The CDR3 reads CAISEPRQGRETQYF. CDR3 in DNA: TGTGCCATCAGTGAACCGAGACAGGGCCGGGAGACCCAGTACTTC.

This clonotype appeared a few times. The CDR3 DNA follows: TGCGCCAGTAGCGGGGGGGCAAGGACAGATACGCAGTATTTT. Amino acid sequence: CASSGGARTDTQYF. The V gene is TRBV5-1, the J gene TRBJ2-3, with TRBD2 matching over 11 bases. The CDR3 contains 14 residues. Unmatched junction bases numbered 5, after V lost 8 bases and J lost 3 bases. The V gene's germline CDR1 is SGHRS and CDR2 YFSETQ.

This clonotype was found many times. The rearrangement links TRBV20-1 to TRBJ2-3; TRBD2 aligns across 13 bases. This CDR3 is 17 amino acids long. The ends lost 0 bases at V and 3 bases at J; junction bases unmatched: 6. Germline CDR1 is DFQATT and CDR2 is SNEGSKA (reference sequence). CDR3 DNA sequence: TGCAGTGCTAGAGATTTGGGACTAGCGGGGAGAACAGATACGCAGTATTTT. It is translated as CSARDLGLAGRTDTQYF.

This clonotype was counted at least ten times. CDR3 bases: TGCAGCGTTCCGACAGGGAGCTATGGCTACACCTTC. Translated: CSVPTGSYGYTF. V gene TRBV29-1 combines with J gene TRBJ1-2; 7 bases are shared with TRBD1. Germline V gives CDR1 SQVTM, CDR2 ANQGSEA. Trimming took 5 bases from V and 4 from J; bases not matched to a gene: 4. The CDR3 runs 12 residues.

The V and J genes are TRBV20-1 and TRBJ2-5; 8 bases align to TRBD1. The CDR3 loop spans 15 amino acids. V was pared by 7 bases and J by 5 bases, with 15 bases of the junction left unmatched. The V gene's germline CDR1 is DFQATT and CDR2 SNEGSKA (reference sequence). CDR3 nucleotide sequence: TGCAGTGTCCACCCCAGGGGGCGGGGTCATGAGACCCAGTACTTC. This sequence encodes CSVHPRGRGHETQYF.